These T cell receptor beta chains were read from a single sample in a study of radiation and T cells in renal cell carcinoma. Profiling relied on immunoSEQ multiplex PCR, and the TCRdb table lists in-frame clones only, not all of them. There are 130,000 to 150,000 clones in the sample; about 86% occur only once, and less than 20% lies in the top ten. The sample was blood, taken from a patient whose treatment included radiotherapy and nephrectomy. The receptors shown here come from a woman in her forties or fifties with renal cell carcinoma. CDR3s include the opening cysteine and the closing phenylalanine or tryptophan. The D gene is left open where the match is weak. Some rows mark clone size as missing; the rest say once, few, many or name a class of expanded clone.

J	size	D	V	CDR3	DNA
TRBJ2-5	few	TRBD1	TRBV5-3	CARSEGQQQETQYF	TGTGCCAGAAGCGAGGGACAGCAGCAAGAGACCCAGTACTTC
TRBJ2-2	.	.	TRBV7-9	CASSLTSLGAGELFF	TGTGCCAGCAGCTTAACCTCCTTGGGGGCCGGGGAGCTGTTTTTT
TRBJ2-1	once	.	TRBV9	CASSVAGAVYNEQFF	TGTGCCAGCAGCGTAGCCGGGGCTGTCTACAATGAGCAGTTCTTC
TRBJ2-6	.	.	TRBV7-2	CASSLGGGGANVLTF	TGTGCCAGCAGCTTAGGTGGTGGTGGGGCCAACGTCCTGACTTTC
TRBJ2-5	.	.	TRBV7-2	CASSFSRRRTALRETQYF	TGTGCCAGCAGCTTTTCCCGGAGACGGACAGCTTTAAGGGAGACCCAGTACTTC
TRBJ1-4	.	TRBD1	TRBV27	CASSLQGAPQEKLFF	TGTGCCAGCAGTTTACAGGGGGCTCCTCAAGAAAAACTGTTTTTT
TRBJ1-2	.	.	TRBV4-2	CASSQGGTPRTGYTF	TGTGCCAGCAGCCAAGGGGGGACACCTCGTACAGGCTACACCTTC
TRBJ2-7	.	.	TRBV30	CAWSGQQTYEQYF	TGTGCCTGGAGCGGTCAACAGACCTACGAGCAGTACTTC
TRBJ1-2	.	.	TRBV4-1	CASSQEEGLGGYTF	TGCGCCAGCAGCCAAGAAGAGGGTTTGGGGGGCTACACCTTC
TRBJ1-1	.	.	TRBV7-2	CASSSDPNTEAFF	TGTGCCAGCAGCTCGGACCCGAACACTGAAGCTTTCTTT
TRBJ2-1	.	TRBD2	TRBV27	CASSPWSGRANNEQFF	TGTGCCAGCAGCCCCTGGAGCGGGAGGGCGAACAATGAGCAGTTCTTC
TRBJ1-2	.	TRBD1	TRBV7-2	CASSPRMGQGDGYTF	TGTGCCAGCAGCCCGAGGATGGGACAGGGGGATGGCTACACCTTC
TRBJ2-7	.	.	TRBV19	CASSWGTGGVEQYF	TGTGCCAGTAGTTGGGGAACAGGGGGGGTCGAGCAGTACTTC
TRBJ1-1	once	.	TRBV9	CASSVVAGGPEAFF	TGTGCCAGCAGCGTAGTGGCGGGGGGCCCTGAAGCTTTCTTT
TRBJ2-3	.	.	TRBV28	CASSLVGISTDTQYF	TGTGCCAGCAGTTTGGTGGGAATTAGCACAGATACGCAGTATTTT
TRBJ1-2	.	.	TRBV4-3	CASSQQGSGYTF	TGCGCCAGCAGCCAACAGGGTTCCGGCTACACCTTC
TRBJ2-7	.	.	TRBV18	CASSPSRETYYEQYF	TGTGCCAGCTCACCGTCGCGGGAAACCTACTACGAGCAGTACTTC
TRBJ2-3	.	.	TRBV7-9	CASSPGTADTQYF	TGTGCCAGCAGCCCGGGGACCGCAGATACGCAGTATTTT
TRBJ2-7	.	TRBD1	TRBV7-2	CASTPQGDGHEQYF	TGTGCCAGCACCCCCCAGGGGGACGGCCACGAGCAGTACTTC